This TCR beta chain was sequenced in a study of CD8+ T cells in alopecia areata. Study-level results: Besides other cells, scalp samples also yield sequences of resident alphabeta T cells from normal skin. Clonality was higher in lesional than normal scalp, especially in alopecia totalis/universalis.

It was cDNA, reverse transcribed from extracted RNA, that served as the sequencing template. Only in-frame clones appear in the TCRdb table, and some are missing; sequencing was by immunoSEQ multiplex PCR. The data contain 95,000 to 120,000 clones, roughly 59% of them singletons. About this clone: The antigen remains undetermined.

The CDR3 is made up of 13 amino acids. Germline CDR1 SEHNR, CDR2 FQNEAQ (reference sequence). The V gene lost 4 bases and the J gene lost 1 base, with 7 bases spanning the gap. The chain has TRBV7-9 and TRBJ1-1, with a weak D call TRBD1 (5 bases). The sequencing sample was made of CD8+ T cells sorted from blood. This receptor was identified in a human donor in good health. The CDR3 DNA reads TGTGCCAGCAGCTCCACAGGGAACACTGAAGCTTTCTTT. Residues: CASSSTGNTEAFF. Full variable domain (rest looked up from reference TRBV7-9 and TRBJ1-1): DTGVSQNPRHKITKRGQNVTFRCDPISEHNRLYWYRQTLGQGPEFLTYFQNEAQLEKSRLLSDRFSAERPKGSFSTLEIQRTEQGDSAMYLCASSSTGNTEAFFGQGTRLTVV.